Shown below are 8 T cell receptor beta chains from a single sample sequenced in a study of human thymus T cells. The protocol was immunoSEQ multiplex PCR, while the TCRdb copy is restricted to in-frame clones and leaves out a portion. The top ten hold roughly 0.03% of the sample, which has fewer than 90,000 clones, nearly 98% seen once. Thymic material originated from resections removed in the course of corrective heart surgery. Source material: thymus tissue. Receptors were obtained from a boy younger than two with a congenital heart defect but otherwise immunologically healthy.

The chain uses TRBV18 and TRBJ2-7, with 9 bases lining up with TRBD2. Germline V lookup: CDR1 KGHSH, CDR2 LQKENI. Trimming cost V 3 bases and J 4 bases; bases outside gene matches: 7. This CDR3 is built from 15 residues. The CDR3 nucleotides are TGTGCCAGCTCACCGGAATCGGCGGGAGGGTACGAGCAGTACTTC. Residues: CASSPESAGGYEQYF.

The chain has TRBV6-5 and TRBJ2-5, with 10 bases matching TRBD1. Germline CDR1 reads MNHEY; CDR2 reads SVGAGI. The CDR3 contains 15 residues. J was trimmed by 4 bases and V by 2 bases; bases with no gene match: 4. The CDR3 DNA reads as TGTGCCAGCAGTTACGGGACAGGGGAGGGAGAGACCCAGTACTTC. Translation gives CASSYGTGEGETQYF.

The chain has TRBV6-5 and TRBJ1-2; tentatively, D is TRBD1 (5 bases). CDR1 and CDR2 (germline): MNHEY, SVGAGI. The CDR3 extends over 13 amino acids. V dropped 1 base and J dropped 8 bases, with 11 bases sitting between them. The CDR3 coding sequence is TGTGCCAGCAGTTACTTTGGTCAGGGCGGCTACACCTTC. Translation gives CASSYFGQGGYTF.

The V call is TRBV6-5, the J call TRBJ2-5; TRBD2 matches 9 bases. V lost 0 bases, J lost 1 base, and 3 bases stayed unmatched. There are 16 residues in the CDR3. The germline V gene encodes CDR1 MNHEY and CDR2 SVGAGI. In DNA form, the CDR3 reads TGTGCCAGCAGTTACTCTTGGCGGGGGGGCCAAGAGACCCAGTACTTC. Translation: CASSYSWRGGQETQYF.

J is TRBJ2-7 and V is TRBV10-2, with 7 bases lining up with TRBD1. The CDR3 totals 15 residues. V gave up 7 bases and J gave up 0 bases; unmatched junction bases: 9. Germline V gives CDR1 WSHSY, CDR2 SAAADI. CDR3 nucleotide sequence: TGCGCCAGCATAGATCTACGGACAGGCTCCTACGAGCAGTACTTC. Encoded protein: CASIDLRTGSYEQYF.

The chain links TRBV6-5 to TRBJ2-3; D gene unclear. The germline gives CDR1 MNHEY, CDR2 SVGAGI. This CDR3 comprises 13 residues. V was clipped by 0 bases and J by 6 bases, with 7 bases between them. CDR3 residues: CASSYSKTDTQYF. The CDR3 bases are TGTGCCAGCAGTTACTCTAAAACCGATACGCAGTATTTT.

The CDR3 nucleotides read TGTGCCAGCAGCTTGCTACTAGCGCCCTCCCCCTACAATGAGCAGTTCTTC. This codes for CASSLLLAPSPYNEQFF. The genes are TRBV5-6 and TRBJ2-1; 7 bases line up with TRBD2. Trimming removed 1 base from V and 2 bases from J; junction bases left unmatched: 9. This CDR3 spans 17 amino acids. Germline CDR1 SGHDT, CDR2 YYEEEE.

The chain recombines TRBV6-1 with TRBJ2-1, with 8 bases aligning to TRBD1. This CDR3 has 15 amino acids. V shed 5 bases, J shed 1 base, and the junction held 4 bases outside the gene matches. Germline loops: CDR1 MNHNS, CDR2 SASEGT. This CDR3 is CASSLGTGSYNEQFF. Written as DNA, the CDR3 is TGTGCCAGCAGTCTCGGGACAGGATCCTACAATGAGCAGTTCTTC.